Below are 19 T cell receptor beta chains sequenced from a single sample in a study of blood T cell repertoires in COVID-19. Profiling relied on immunoSEQ multiplex PCR, and the TCRdb table lists in-frame clones only, not all of them. Of 50,000 or so clones detected, roughly 90% appear once; the ten largest clones hold about 10%. The sequencing input was peripheral blood. The receptors come from a woman over 75 with acute or convalescent COVID-19.

This rearrangement joins TRBV29-1 to TRBJ1-1; TRBD1 agrees at 8 bases. Germline CDR1 and CDR2: SQVTM and ANQGSEA. Germline trimming cut 5 bases from V and 6 bases from J; bases unmatched to any gene: 11. The CDR3 is made up of 14 amino acids. The CDR3 DNA reads TGCAGCGTTACCTCAGGGGGCCTCAACCCTGAAGCTTTCTTT. It codes for CSVTSGGLNPEAFF.

Written as DNA, the CDR3 is TGTGCCAGCAGTACCTCCGGGACAGGGAAATACGAGCAGTACTTC. Residues: CASSTSGTGKYEQYF. The rearrangement joins TRBV27 to TRBJ2-7; 9 nucleotides align to TRBD1. This CDR3 has 15 residues. V trimming: 5 bases; J trimming: 4 bases; junction bases outside the gene matches: 9. The germline gives CDR1 MNHEY, CDR2 SMNVEV (reference sequence).

The rearrangement links TRBV6-2 or TRBV6-3 to TRBJ2-1; 16 bases line up with TRBD2. Germline trimming cut 5 bases from V and 7 bases from J; bases unmatched to any gene: 5. The CDR3 consists of 16 residues. Germline assignment: CDR1 MNHEY and CDR2 SVGEGT. DNA of the CDR3: TGTGCCAGCAGTCCCCCGGGACTAGCGGGAGGGAATGAGCAGTTCTTC. It specifies CASSPPGLAGGNEQFF.

The chain joins TRBV7-9 to TRBJ1-2; 9 bases agree with TRBD1. The germline V gene encodes CDR1 SEHNR and CDR2 FQNEAQ (reference sequence). V was pared by 5 bases and J by 5 bases, with 12 bases of the junction left unmatched. This CDR3 is 16 amino acids long. CDR3 sequence: CASSPQGGTGFYGYTF. CDR3 in DNA: TGTGCCAGCAGCCCCCAGGGGGGGACAGGGTTTTATGGCTACACCTTC.

This chain connects TRBV18 to TRBJ2-7; 11 bases line up with TRBD1. The V gene end was trimmed by 6 bases and the J gene end by 3 bases; junction bases not matched to a gene: 7. CDR1 and CDR2 (germline): KGHSH, LQKENI. This CDR3 region has 15 residues. CDR3 DNA sequence: TGTGCCAGCTCCCTTGGGACAGGGGGTATCTACGAGCAGTACTTC. It yields the protein CASSLGTGGIYEQYF. Drawing the rest from reference TRBV18 and TRBJ2-7, the complete variable domain is NAGVMQNPRHLVRRRGQEARLRCSPMKGHSHVYWYRQLPEEGLKFMVYLQKENIIDESGMPKERFSAEFPKEGPSILRIQQVVRGDSAAYFCASSLGTGGIYEQYFGPGTRLTVT.

J is TRBJ1-5 and V is TRBV19, with TRBD1 identical over 10 bases. The CDR3 length is 15 residues. Germline CDR1 and CDR2: LNHDA and SQIVND (reference sequence). Trimming at V came to 10 bases and at J to 6 bases, leaving 12 bases not matched to a gene. Here the CDR3 reads CATDNGQGVSQPQHF. CDR3 DNA sequence: TGTGCCACAGATAACGGACAGGGGGTGTCTCAGCCCCAGCATTTT.

This clone has a single count. The chain links TRBV7-9 to TRBJ2-7; no reliable D call. CDR3 size: 14 residues. V was pared by 5 bases and J by 0 bases, with 11 bases between. The V gene's germline CDR1 is SEHNR and CDR2 FQNEAQ (reference sequence). The CDR3 sequence is CASSTPASSYEQYF. CDR3 in DNA: TGTGCCAGCAGCACGCCGGCTAGCTCCTACGAGCAGTACTTC.

This chain connects TRBV10-3 to TRBJ1-1; 7 bases fit TRBD1. The CDR3 runs 14 residues. Germline CDR1 reads ENHRY; CDR2 reads SYGVKD. V was pared by 8 bases and J by 11 bases, with 17 bases of the junction left unmatched. The CDR3 here is CAISKDLIQGMAFF. The CDR3 region has the DNA TGTGCCATCTCCAAGGATCTTATACAGGGGATGGCTTTCTTT.

This chain uses TRBV6-5 with TRBJ2-1; TRBD1 might be the D (6 bases). CDR1 and CDR2 (germline): MNHEY, SVGAGI. V was pared by 5 bases and J by 9 bases, with 14 bases between. The CDR3 extends over 13 amino acids. This CDR3 is CASSRPDRPEQFF. DNA for the CDR3: TGTGCCAGCAGTCGCCCCGACAGGCCTGAGCAGTTCTTC.

V usage is TRBV19 and J usage is TRBJ2-3; D perhaps matches TRBD2 (6 bases). This CDR3 is built from 17 residues. In germline, CDR1 is LNHDA, CDR2 SQIVND (reference sequence). V lost 5 bases to trimming and J lost 2 bases, with 20 bases between them. CDR3 nucleotide sequence: TGTGCCAGTAGTTCGTGGGCTAGCGTTACGAACACAGATACGCAGTATTTT. Protein sequence: CASSSWASVTNTDTQYF.

The rearrangement uses TRBV9 and TRBJ2-5; 9 bases agree with TRBD1. Losses at the gene ends were 0 bases for V and 4 bases for J; bases not matched to a gene: 7. Germline loops: CDR1 SGDLS, CDR2 YYNGEE. CDR3 length: 16 amino acids. The CDR3 coding sequence is TGTGCCAGCAGCGTAGAGGTTGGGACAGGGTTAGAGACCCAGTACTTC. This encodes CASSVEVGTGLETQYF.

This clone was recorded only once. The chain has TRBV7-9 and TRBJ2-1; 7 bases are a match to TRBD2. The CDR3 is made up of 17 amino acids. Trimming took 3 bases from V and 0 from J; bases not matched to a gene: 8. Germline V lookup: CDR1 SEHNR, CDR2 FQNEAQ (reference sequence). The CDR3 DNA reads as TGTGCCAGCAGCTTCGGCTCTAGCGGTAGCTCCTACAATGAGCAGTTCTTC. The encoded protein is CASSFGSSGSSYNEQFF.

This clone has a single count. The V and J genes are TRBV6-5 and TRBJ2-7; 7 positions match TRBD1. V shed 6 bases and J 3 bases; nucleotides not matched to a gene: 5. CDR3 length equals 13 residues. Per the germline V gene, CDR1 is MNHEY and CDR2 is SVGAGI. CDR3 DNA sequence: TGTGCCAGCAGGACAGGGCCTCGCTACGAGCAGTACTTC. Its protein is CASRTGPRYEQYF.

The chain links TRBV19 to TRBJ2-5; a possible D gene is TRBD2 (7 bases). V lost 3 bases and J lost 1, with 15 bases in between. CDR1 and CDR2 (germline): LNHDA, SQIVND (reference sequence). This CDR3 spans 16 amino acids. This CDR3 is CASSMGGQGSQETQYF. The CDR3 region has the DNA TGTGCCAGTAGTATGGGGGGGCAAGGTTCCCAAGAGACCCAGTACTTC. The full variable domain, with the rest looked up from reference TRBV19 and TRBJ2-5, is DGGITQSPKYLFRKEGQNVTLSCEQNLNHDAMYWYRQDPGQGLRLIYYSQIVNDFQKGDIAEGYSVSREKKESFPLTVTSAQKNPTAFYLCASSMGGQGSQETQYFGPGTRLLVL.

The chain links TRBV3-1 (or the pseudogene TRBV3-2) to TRBJ2-5, with D hard to call. Germline CDR1 reads LGHDT; CDR2 reads YNNKEL (reference sequence). The CDR3 loop spans 15 amino acids. The V gene lost 1 base and the J gene lost 2 bases, with 11 bases spanning the gap. In DNA, the CDR3 is TGTGCCAGCAGCCAAGGGGTTGCGGAACAAGAGACCCAGTACTTC. This codes for CASSQGVAEQETQYF.

The rearrangement links TRBV12-2 to TRBJ2-1; TRBD2, the table's D call, was not compared with the DNA. TRBV12-2 is a recognized pseudogene. This CDR3 contains 15 residues. CDR3 nucleotides: TGTGCAAGTCGCCCCCGACTAGCGGGTGGGGATGAGCAGTTCTTC. It specifies CASRPRLAGGDEQFF.

This CDR3 is CAWSVGGGDAYEQYF. CDR3 nucleotide sequence: TGTGCCTGGAGTGTAGGTGGAGGGGACGCCTACGAGCAGTACTTC. The chain combines TRBV30 with TRBJ2-7, with D perhaps matching TRBD2 (6 bases). Trimming removed 0 bases at V and 2 bases at J, with 14 bases between. Germline assignment: CDR1 GTSNPN and CDR2 SVGIG (reference sequence). The CDR3 is 15 amino acids.

The CDR3 DNA sequence: TGTGCCAGTCGTCAGACTAGCGGGGGCCGCGAGCAGTACTTC. Its translation: CASRQTSGGREQYF. The rearrangement joins TRBV19 to TRBJ2-7, with TRBD2 matching 12 bases. J was trimmed by 6 bases and V by 8 bases; bases with no gene match: 8. This CDR3 spans 14 amino acids. The germline gives CDR1 LNHDA, CDR2 SQIVND (reference sequence).

The chain joins TRBV3-1 (or the pseudogene TRBV3-2) to TRBJ1-2; possible D gene TRBD1, 6 bases. The V gene's germline CDR1 is LGHDT and CDR2 YNNKEL (reference sequence). The CDR3 contains 17 residues. The ends were cut back, 3 bases at V and 7 bases at J, with 24 bases in the middle. CDR3 sequence (DNA): TGTGCCAGCAGCCACTTCCTACAGGGAATCGCAGGGGTTGGCTACACCTTC. Translation gives CASSHFLQGIAGVGYTF.